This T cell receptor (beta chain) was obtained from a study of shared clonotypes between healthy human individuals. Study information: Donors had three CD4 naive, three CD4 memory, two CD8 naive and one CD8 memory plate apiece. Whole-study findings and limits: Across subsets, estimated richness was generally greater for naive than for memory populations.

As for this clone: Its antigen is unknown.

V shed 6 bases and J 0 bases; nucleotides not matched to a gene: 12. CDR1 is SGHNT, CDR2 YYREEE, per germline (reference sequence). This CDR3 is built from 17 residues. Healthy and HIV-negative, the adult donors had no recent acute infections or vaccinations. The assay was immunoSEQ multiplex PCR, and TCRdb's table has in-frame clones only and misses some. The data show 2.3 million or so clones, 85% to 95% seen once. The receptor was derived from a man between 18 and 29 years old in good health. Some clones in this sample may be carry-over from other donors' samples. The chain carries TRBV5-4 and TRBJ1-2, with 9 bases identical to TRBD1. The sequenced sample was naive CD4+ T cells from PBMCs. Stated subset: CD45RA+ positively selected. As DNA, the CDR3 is TGTGCCAGCACCCGGGGGGGACAGGGTGCGTCTAACTATGGCTACACCTTC. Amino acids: CASTRGGQGASNYGYTF.